The 15 T cell receptor beta chains presented below share a single source sample, sequenced in a study of T cells in Graves' hyperthyroidism and ophthalmopathy. Amplified TCR beta CDR3 regions derived from RNA transcripts. HTBI primers were used for first-round RT-PCR of the TCR CDR3. In TCRdb, the multiplex PCR reads were re-called with MiXCR into one record per CDR3 protein. The sample lists about 360,000 distinct CDR3 sequences; about 13% were seen once. Sequencing input: blood. The source of these receptors is a man aged 25 to 40 with Graves' hyperthyroidism that later progressed to Graves' ophthalmopathy.

This clonotype was counted at least ten times. The rearrangement joins TRBV6-1 to TRBJ2-7; TRBD1 matches at 8 bases. The CDR3 loop spans 12 amino acids. Germline CDR1 and CDR2: MNHNS and SASEGT. J was trimmed by 4 bases and V by 6 bases; bases with no gene match: 2. The CDR3 bases are TGTGCCAGCAGGGACAGGGAGTACGAGCAGTACTTC. Translating gives CASRDREYEQYF.

The rearrangement joins TRBV20-1 to TRBJ2-1; the D gene is possibly TRBD1 (5 bases). The CDR3 runs to 11 residues. The V gene lost 5 bases and the J gene lost 3 bases, with 5 bases spanning the gap. Germline CDR1 reads DFQATT; CDR2 reads SNEGSKA (reference sequence). The CDR3 nucleotides read TGCAGTGCTCAGGGCTACAATGAGCAGTTCTTC. Its translation is CSAQGYNEQFF.

In its sample, this clonotype was seen a few times. The chain uses TRBV11-2 and TRBJ1-2; 8 positions match TRBD1. This CDR3 has 15 residues. Germline V gene sequence: CDR1 SGHAT, CDR2 FQNNGV. V shed 1 base, J shed 4 bases, and the junction held 5 bases outside the gene matches. CDR3 bases: TGTGCCAGCAGCTTAGGGACAGGGAATTTCTATGGCTACACCTTC. Encoded protein: CASSLGTGNFYGYTF.

The chain joins TRBV30 to TRBJ1-5; D ambiguous. Trimming cost V 1 base and J 4 bases, with 11 bases left between them. Germline V CDR1 and CDR2: GTSNPN, SVGIG (reference sequence). The CDR3 is made up of 14 amino acids. The CDR3 sequence: CAWSDPQQNQPQHF. The CDR3 DNA sequence: TGTGCCTGGAGTGACCCGCAGCAAAATCAGCCCCAGCATTTT.

This clonotype has at least ten counts. V and J are TRBV11-2 and TRBJ1-6, with 8 bases matching TRBD1. V lost 5 bases, J lost 9 bases, and 3 bases stayed unmatched. Germline CDR1 SGHAT, CDR2 FQNNGV. The CDR3 length is 13 residues. The CDR3 DNA follows: TGTGCCAGCAGCCCCGACAGGGGTTCACCCCTCCACTTT. It translates to CASSPDRGSPLHF.

This clonotype was recorded at least ten times. The chain joins TRBV11-2 to TRBJ1-2; D uncertain. The CDR3 is 15 residues long. The germline gives CDR1 SGHAT, CDR2 FQNNGV. V lost 0 bases and J lost 4, with 12 bases in between. The CDR3 DNA follows: TGTGCCAGCAGCTTAGAAGGCCTGGGCTCCTATGGCTACACCTTC. It specifies CASSLEGLGSYGYTF.

J is TRBJ1-6 and V is TRBV11-2; D might be TRBD1 (5 bases). The V and J ends lost 3 bases and 1 base respectively, with 13 bases between them. The CDR3 is 17 residues long. The germline V gene has CDR1 SGHAT and CDR2 FQNNGV. In DNA form, the CDR3 reads TGTGCCAGCAGCTTGGCCGCGGGGGGATCCTATAATTCACCCCTCCACTTT. It is translated as CASSLAAGGSYNSPLHF.

This clonotype was observed at least ten times. The chain joins TRBV28 to TRBJ2-2; 10 positions agree with TRBD2. V lost 4 bases to trimming and J lost 7 bases; unmatched junction nucleotides: 6. Germline CDR1 MDHEN, CDR2 SYDVKM. This CDR3 has 15 residues. DNA for the CDR3: TGTGCCAGCAGTTCCAGCGGGACTAGCGTCGGGGAGCTGTTTTTT. This encodes CASSSSGTSVGELFF.

This clonotype was seen ten or more times. This CDR3 reads CASSVGTAQNTIYF. The CDR3 nucleotides are TGTGCCAGCAGCGTTGGGACAGCACAAAACACCATATATTTT. The gene calls are TRBV12-3 or TRBV12-4 and TRBJ1-3; 7 nucleotides agree with TRBD1. The CDR3 runs to 14 residues. Trimming cost V 6 bases and J 6 bases; bases outside gene matches: 8.

This rearrangement joins TRBV6-1 to TRBJ2-7; 12 nucleotides align to TRBD2. The trim removed 6 bases at V and 0 bases at J, leaving 6 bases unmatched. The CDR3 has 16 residues. Germline CDR1 MNHNS, CDR2 SASEGT. The CDR3 nucleotides read TGTGCCAGCAGACAAAGGACTAGCGGGATCTCCTACGAGCAGTACTTC. This sequence encodes CASRQRTSGISYEQYF.

This clonotype was seen many times. The chain couples TRBV28 to TRBJ1-4; D is perhaps TRBD1 (6 bases). Trimming shortened V by 6 bases and J by 4 bases, and 12 bases separated the two germline ends. The CDR3 totals 14 residues. In germline, CDR1 is MDHEN, CDR2 SYDVKM. The CDR3 DNA reads TGTGCCAGCAGGGATACAGGGATTAATGAAAAACTGTTTTTT. It yields the protein CASRDTGINEKLFF. The whole variable domain, filled in from reference TRBV28 and TRBJ1-4, reads DVKVTQSSRYLVKRTGEKVFLECVQDMDHENMFWYRQDPGLGLRLIYFSYDVKMKEKGDIPEGYSVSREKKERFSLILESASTNQTSMYLCASRDTGINEKLFFGSGTQLSVL.

This clonotype was picked up a small number of times. This chain connects TRBV28 to TRBJ1-6; D not resolved. Germline loops: CDR1 MDHEN, CDR2 SYDVKM. The CDR3 is made up of 14 amino acids. V lost 7 bases to trimming and J lost 10 bases, with 17 bases between them. CDR3 residues: CASTLVGGLSPLHF. CDR3 sequence (DNA): TGTGCCAGCACCCTAGTGGGTGGGCTGTCACCCCTCCACTTT.

This clonotype was detected many times. V is TRBV27 and J is TRBJ2-3, with TRBD2 identical over 14 bases. The trim removed 3 bases at V and 1 base at J, leaving 12 bases unmatched. The CDR3 totals 20 residues. From germline, CDR1 is MNHEY and CDR2 SMNVEV (reference sequence). DNA of the CDR3: TGTGCCAGCAGTTTCAGACTAGCGGGGGGGCTCAGTCCGGGCACAGATACGCAGTATTTT. Its protein is CASSFRLAGGLSPGTDTQYF.

This clonotype appeared many times. This chain connects TRBV7-8 to TRBJ2-5; 13 bases are shared with TRBD2. This CDR3 spans 17 amino acids. The junction had 8 bases not matched to a gene; V was cut back by 5 bases and J by 2 bases. The germline V gene has CDR1 SGHVS and CDR2 FQNEAQ. CDR3 residues: CASSPGLAGDDQETQYF. CDR3 sequence (DNA): TGTGCCAGCAGCCCCGGACTAGCGGGGGACGATCAAGAGACCCAGTACTTC.

This clonotype appeared many times. This sequence joins TRBV30 and TRBJ2-7; D is undetermined. V was shortened by 7 bases and J by 0 bases, with 7 bases between the two germline ends. The V gene's germline CDR1 is GTSNPN and CDR2 SVGIG (reference sequence). CDR3 length equals 11 residues. The CDR3 DNA reads as TGTGCCTATGGCTTCTCCTACGAGCAGTACTTC. Amino acids: CAYGFSYEQYF.